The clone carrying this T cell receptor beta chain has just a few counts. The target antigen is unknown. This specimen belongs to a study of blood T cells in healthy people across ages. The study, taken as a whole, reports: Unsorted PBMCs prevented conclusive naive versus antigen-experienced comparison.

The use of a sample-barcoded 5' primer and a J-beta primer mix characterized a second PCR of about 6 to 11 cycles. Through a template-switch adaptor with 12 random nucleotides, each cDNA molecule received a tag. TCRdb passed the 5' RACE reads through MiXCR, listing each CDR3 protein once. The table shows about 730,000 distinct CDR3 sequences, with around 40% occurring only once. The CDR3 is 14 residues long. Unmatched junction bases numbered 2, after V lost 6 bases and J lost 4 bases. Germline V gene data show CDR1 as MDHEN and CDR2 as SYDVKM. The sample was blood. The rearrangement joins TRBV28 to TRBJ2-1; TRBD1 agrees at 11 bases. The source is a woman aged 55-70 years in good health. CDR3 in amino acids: CASSGTGGYNEQFF. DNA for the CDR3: TGTGCCAGCAGCGGGACAGGGGGTTACAATGAGCAGTTCTTC. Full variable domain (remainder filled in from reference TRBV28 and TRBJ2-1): DVKVTQSSRYLVKRTGEKVFLECVQDMDHENMFWYRQDPGLGLRLIYFSYDVKMKEKGDIPEGYSVSREKKERFSLILESASTNQTSMYLCASSGTGGYNEQFFGPGTRLTVL.